The text below deals with one T cell receptor beta chain. Its antigen is unknown. Per-base quality was not reported, and no clone a single base away is much larger than it. The sample comes from a study of blood T cell repertoires in COVID-19 (dated by TCRdb to 2020 to 2021). Regarding the study in general: Collaborator samples came from the United States, Italy and Spain and covered acute and convalescent phases of COVID-19. The material from the prospective study consisted of cDNA or gDNA derived from T cells, B-cell-depleted T cells, or PBMCs. Subjects who had been exposed to COVID-19, were actively infected with it, or had recovered from it provided the deeply sampled blood TCRbeta repertoires that made up the dataset. A freely available public database, intended as a resource for researchers studying the immune response to SARS-CoV-2, is where the repertoires were released. The samples were drawn from two sources: the first 160 participants of the ongoing ImmuneRACE study, and 1,200 or so subjects contributed by 6 global collaborators. Sample metadata almost always included a de-identified subject ID, COVID-19 status, age in years and sex. Where HLA class I and class II types were available, the types were taken from metadata supplied by the sample provider, not from assay-based typing. The paper's findings and limits, for the study overall: Clinical and demographic metadata were provided uncurated, with the amount varying by source and participant.

Collaborating institutions collected whole blood in K2EDTA tubes following their own protocols. Collaborator samples were shipped for TCRbeta analysis as frozen whole blood, isolated PBMCs, or DNA extracted from either sample type. TCRbeta CDR3 regions were amplified from genomic DNA using the immunoSEQ Assay, a bias-controlled multiplex PCR. Turning to the authors' computational methods: Within the assay, amplification of reference gene primers was used to estimate how many nucleated cells each sample contained. Sequence reads were collapsed and filtered to measure the absolute abundance of every unique TCRbeta CDR3 rearrangement. Productive Simpson clonality was computed per sample as the square root of Simpson's diversity index over productive rearrangements. TCRdb took this table from immuneACCESS and kept in-frame rearrangements with V and J called. Such tables lack part of the clones; where checked against another copy, unresolved V genes explain under half of the gap, and the rest is unexplained. V and J calls and clone size follow that table, whereas D and trimming were derived from the DNA. Present in this sample are roughly 100,000 clones, over 75% of which were seen just once. The top ten clones comprise about 3.9% of the sample.

The source is a man in his forties or fifties with acute or convalescent COVID-19. Sample: peripheral blood.

The DNA is as follows: TGTGCCAGCAGCGTACTTGTGGGAGGCAATGAGCAGTTCTTC. It encodes CASSVLVGGNEQFF. Recombination joined TRBV11-3 with TRBJ2-1; the D gene is possibly TRBD2, with 6 bases matching. CDR1 and CDR2 (SGHNT, YENEEA) derive from the germline V gene. From the cysteine through the phenylalanine, the CDR3 covers 14 amino acids. Just CDR3 DNA is preserved here, 42 bases in frame from base 1. V was cut back by 5 bases and J by 6 bases, leaving a gap of 14 bases between them.